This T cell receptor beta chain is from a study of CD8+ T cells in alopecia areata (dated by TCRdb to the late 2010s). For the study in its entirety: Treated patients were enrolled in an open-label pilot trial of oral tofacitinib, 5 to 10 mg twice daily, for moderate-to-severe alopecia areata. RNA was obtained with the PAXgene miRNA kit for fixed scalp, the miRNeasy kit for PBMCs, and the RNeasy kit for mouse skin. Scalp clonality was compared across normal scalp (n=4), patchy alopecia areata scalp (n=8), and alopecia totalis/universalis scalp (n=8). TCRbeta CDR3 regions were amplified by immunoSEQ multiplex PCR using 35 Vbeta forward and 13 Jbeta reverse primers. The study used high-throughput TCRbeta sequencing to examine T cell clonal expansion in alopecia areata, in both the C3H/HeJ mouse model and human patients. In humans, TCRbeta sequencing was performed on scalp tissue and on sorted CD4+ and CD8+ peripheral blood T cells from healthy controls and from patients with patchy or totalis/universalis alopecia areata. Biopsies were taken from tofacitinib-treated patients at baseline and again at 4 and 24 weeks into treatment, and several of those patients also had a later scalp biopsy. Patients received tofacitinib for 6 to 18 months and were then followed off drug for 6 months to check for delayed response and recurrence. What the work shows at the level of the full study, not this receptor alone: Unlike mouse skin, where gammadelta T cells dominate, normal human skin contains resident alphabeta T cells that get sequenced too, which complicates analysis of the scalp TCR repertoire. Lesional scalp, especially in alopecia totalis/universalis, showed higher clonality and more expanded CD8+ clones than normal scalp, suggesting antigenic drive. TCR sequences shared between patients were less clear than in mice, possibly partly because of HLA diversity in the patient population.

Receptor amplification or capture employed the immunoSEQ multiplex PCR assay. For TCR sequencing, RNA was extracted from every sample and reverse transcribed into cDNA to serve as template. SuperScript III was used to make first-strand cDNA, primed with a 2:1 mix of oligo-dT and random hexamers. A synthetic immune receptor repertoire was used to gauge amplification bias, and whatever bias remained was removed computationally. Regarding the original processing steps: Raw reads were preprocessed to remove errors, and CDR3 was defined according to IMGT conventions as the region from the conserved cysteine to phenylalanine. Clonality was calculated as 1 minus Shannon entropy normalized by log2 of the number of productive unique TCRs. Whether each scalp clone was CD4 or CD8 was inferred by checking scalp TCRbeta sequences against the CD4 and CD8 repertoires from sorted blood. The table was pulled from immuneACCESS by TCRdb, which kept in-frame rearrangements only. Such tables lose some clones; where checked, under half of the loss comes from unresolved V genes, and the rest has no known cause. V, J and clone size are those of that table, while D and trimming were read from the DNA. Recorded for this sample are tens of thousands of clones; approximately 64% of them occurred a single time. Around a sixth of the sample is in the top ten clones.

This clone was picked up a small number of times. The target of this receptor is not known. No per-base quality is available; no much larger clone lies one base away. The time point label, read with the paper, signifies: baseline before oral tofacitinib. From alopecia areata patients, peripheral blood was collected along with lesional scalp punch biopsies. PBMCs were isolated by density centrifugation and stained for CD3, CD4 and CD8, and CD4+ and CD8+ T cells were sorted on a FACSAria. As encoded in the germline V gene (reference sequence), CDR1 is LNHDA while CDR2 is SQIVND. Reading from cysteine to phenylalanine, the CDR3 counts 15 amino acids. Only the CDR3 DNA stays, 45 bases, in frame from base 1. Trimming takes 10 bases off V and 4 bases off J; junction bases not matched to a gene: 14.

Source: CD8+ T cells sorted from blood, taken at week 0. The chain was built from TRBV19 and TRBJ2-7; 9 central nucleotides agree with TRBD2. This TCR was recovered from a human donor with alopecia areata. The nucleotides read TGTGCCACCGCAGGGGTGGCTAGCGGGAAATACGAGCAGTACTTC. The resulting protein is CATAGVASGKYEQYF.